One and the same sample provided the 10 T cell receptor beta chains below, sequenced in a study of blood T cell repertoires in COVID-19 (dated by TCRdb to 2018 to 2020). Receptor amplification or capture employed the immunoSEQ multiplex PCR assay. TCRdb holds this immuneACCESS table with in-frame rearrangements only. Some clones are missing; in checked studies, unresolved V genes explain under half, and the rest has no known cause. The table for this sample lists 200,000 to 250,000 clones; about 83% of them were counted only once. Roughly 5.5% of the sample is held by the ten biggest clonotypes. Sequencing was carried out using peripheral blood. These receptor sequences come from a human donor in a cohort sampled during active COVID-19.

This chain joins TRBV9 and TRBJ2-3; 8 bases are a match to TRBD1. Germline assignment: CDR1 SGDLS and CDR2 YYNGEE. The CDR3 is 16 amino acids. V lost 0 bases and J lost 4; bases outside the gene matches: 7. CDR3 residues: CASSVAGGGESDTQYF. The CDR3 DNA reads TGTGCCAGCAGCGTAGCAGGGGGCGGTGAGTCAGATACGCAGTATTTT.

The count of this clone is one. The J gene is TRBJ2-2, the V gene TRBV19, with 16 positions matching TRBD2. The junction had 3 bases not matched to a gene; V was cut back by 4 bases and J by 1 base. Germline-derived CDR1 and CDR2 are LNHDA and SQIVND (reference sequence). This CDR3 region has 18 residues. CDR3 region: CASSKGLAGGLNTGELFF. In nucleotides, the CDR3 is TGTGCCAGTAGTAAGGGACTAGCGGGAGGGTTGAACACCGGGGAGCTGTTTTTT.

The V and J genes are TRBV5-1 and TRBJ2-4; TRBD1 aligns across 7 bases. Germline CDR1 SGHRS, CDR2 YFSETQ. V gave up 0 bases and J gave up 0 bases; unmatched junction bases: 6. This CDR3 is 17 amino acids long. CDR3 sequence: CASSLDGDSPAKNIQYF. The CDR3 bases are TGCGCCAGCAGCTTGGACGGGGACAGCCCAGCCAAAAACATTCAGTACTTC.

The chain carries TRBV10-3 and TRBJ2-1; 8 bases agree with TRBD1. V dropped 6 bases and J dropped 7; count of bases not matched to a gene: 5. The CDR3 has 13 residues. Germline CDR1 reads ENHRY; CDR2 reads SYGVKD. CDR3 nucleotides: TGTGCCATCAGCCAAACAGGGGGGAATGAGCAGTTCTTC. It encodes CAISQTGGNEQFF.

The chain is built from TRBV7-3 and TRBJ2-3; 7 nucleotides match TRBD2. CDR1 and CDR2 from the germline V gene are SGHTA and FQGTGA. This CDR3 comprises 15 residues. With V trimmed by 5 bases and J by 5 bases, 10 bases remained unmatched. CDR3 region: CASSQQGGEGDTQYF. The CDR3 DNA follows: TGTGCCAGCAGCCAGCAGGGAGGGGAAGGAGATACGCAGTATTTT.

The rearrangement links TRBV7-9 to TRBJ1-3; 8 nucleotides agree with TRBD1. The CDR3 totals 19 residues. The V gene's germline CDR1 is SEHNR and CDR2 FQNEAQ (reference sequence). V lost 4 bases and J lost 1; bases outside the gene matches: 15. This CDR3 reads CASSWGGQGSVMSGNTIYF. CDR3 DNA: TGTGCCAGCAGCTGGGGAGGACAGGGCTCCGTCATGTCTGGAAACACCATATATTTT.

The V call is TRBV10-3, the J call TRBJ2-3; TRBD2 aligns across 8 bases. This CDR3 contains 13 residues. Germline CDR1 is ENHRY and CDR2 is SYGVKD. Unmatched junction bases numbered 6, after V lost 8 bases and J lost 5 bases. CDR3 protein: CAISAGGKDTQYF. The CDR3 DNA reads as TGTGCCATCTCGGCGGGAGGCAAAGATACGCAGTATTTT.

This chain connects TRBV6-6 to TRBJ2-5, with D maybe TRBD2 (6 bases). Germline values: CDR1 MNHNY, CDR2 SVGAGI (reference sequence). This CDR3 contains 16 residues. V lost 0 bases to trimming and J lost 3 bases, with 14 bases between them. CDR3 bases: TGTGCCAGCAGTTACTCCCTGGAGGGGAGAAAAGAGACCCAGTACTTC. Its protein is CASSYSLEGRKETQYF.

The chain uses TRBV29-1 and TRBJ1-2; D may be TRBD1 (6 bases). The germline V gene encodes CDR1 SQVTM and CDR2 ANQGSEA. With 3 bases removed from V and 6 bases from J, the gap between germline ends came to 11 bases. The CDR3 spans 12 residues. CDR3 residues: CSVDDWTDGYTF. The CDR3 nucleotides are TGCAGCGTTGATGATTGGACAGATGGCTACACCTTC. Complete variable domain (other parts from reference TRBV29-1 and TRBJ1-2): SAVISQKPSRDICQRGTSLTIQCQVDSQVTMMFWYRQQPGQSLTLIATANQGSEATYESGFVIDKFPISRPNLTFSTLTVSNMSPEDSSIYLCSVDDWTDGYTFGSGTRLTVV.

A remark on this clone: Mismatch with germline at one junction end may stem from a read error. The chain employs TRBV7-7 and TRBJ2-7, with 7 bases fitting TRBD2. CDR1 SSHAT and CDR2 FNYEAQ come from the germline V gene (reference sequence). The CDR3 loop spans 14 amino acids. The CDR3 region has the DNA TGTGCTAGCAGCCAGAGCGGGAATTCCTACGAGCAGTACTTC. Translation gives CASSQSGNSYEQYF.